Listed below are T cell receptor beta chains from one sample, sequenced in a study of shared clonotypes between healthy human individuals. Sequencing used immunoSEQ multiplex PCR; TCRdb keeps in-frame clones, though not all of them. The data show 2 million to 2.5 million clones, 93% seen once. The sample comprised naive CD4+ T cells from PBMCs. All receptors derive from a man younger than 35 in good health. Some clones in this sample may be carry-over from other donors' samples. Each CDR3 is given with its conserved first and last residue. The D gene is left open where the match is weak. Size tells how often a clone was seen (once, few, many) or the class of an expanded clone, and some rows leave it out.

j_gene	abundance	v_gene	d_gene	CDR3nt	CDR3aa
TRBJ2-3	few	TRBV28	NA	TGTGCCAGCAGTTTAAGCACAGATACGCAGTATTTT	CASSLSTDTQYF
TRBJ2-3	once	TRBV6-4	NA	TGTGCCAGCAGCCCTACCTACCACCCCACAGATACGCAGTATTTT	CASSPTYHPTDTQYF
TRBJ2-2	NA	TRBV11-3	NA	TGTGCCAGCAGCCGTCTGGCGGCCGGGGAGCTGTTTTTT	CASSRLAAGELFF
TRBJ2-7	NA	TRBV5-1	NA	TGCGCCAGCAGCCCTGCGACAGGAATACCCTACGAGCAGTACTTC	CASSPATGIPYEQYF
TRBJ2-2	NA	TRBV11-2	NA	TGTGCCAGCAGCTTAAGGCCGGGGGCGCCAAGTGGGGAGCTGTTTTTT	CASSLRPGAPSGELFF
TRBJ2-2	NA	TRBV6-4	TRBD2	TGTGCCAGCAGTGAACGGGGGGCCGGGGAGCTGTTTTTT	CASSERGAGELFF
TRBJ1-5	NA	TRBV28	TRBD1	TGTGCCAGCAGTACGTACAGGGGAACCAATCAGCCCCAGCATTTT	CASSTYRGTNQPQHF
TRBJ1-2	NA	TRBV18	TRBD1	TGTGCCAGCTCTCAGACCGTTTCGGGACAGGGGAACTATGGCTACACCTTC	CASSQTVSGQGNYGYTF
TRBJ2-7	NA	TRBV28	NA	TGTGCCAGCAGTTTAGTCCGGGCGAGGCCGTTATACGAGCAGTACTTC	CASSLVRARPLYEQYF
TRBJ2-1	NA	TRBV7-2	NA	TGTGCCAGCAGCTTAGTTCGGGGTGCAAACAATGAGCAGTTCTTC	CASSLVRGANNEQFF
TRBJ2-1	NA	TRBV7-2	NA	TGTGCCAGCAGCCGCGGGTATAGAGTTACCGATGAGCAGTTCTTC	CASSRGYRVTDEQFF
TRBJ2-7	once	TRBV5-1	TRBD2	TGCGCCAGCAGCCCGACCGGACTAGCGGAGCGCTACGAGCAGTACTTC	CASSPTGLAERYEQYF
TRBJ2-5	NA	TRBV28	NA	TGTGCCAGCAGAGGTGGGGGCCGAGAGACCCAGTACTTC	CASRGGGRETQYF
TRBJ2-2	NA	TRBV18	NA	TGTGCCAGCTCACCACCCGACACCGGGGAGCTGTTTTTT	CASSPPDTGELFF
TRBJ2-7	NA	TRBV28	NA	TGTGCCAGCAGTACTCCGGGAGCGCTCTACGAGCAGTACTTC	CASSTPGALYEQYF
TRBJ2-3	NA	TRBV18	NA	TGTGCCAGCTCACTGAATGGGCCGGGCGCAGATACGCAGTATTTT	CASSLNGPGADTQYF
TRBJ1-1	NA	TRBV4-3	NA	TGCGCCAGCAGCTTAGGGGGAGGAAGTACTGAAGCTTTCTTT	CASSLGGGSTEAFF
TRBJ2-5	NA	TRBV5-4	TRBD2	TGTGCCAGCAGCTCCATTCTAGCGGGGGCATGGGAGACCCAGTACTTC	CASSSILAGAWETQYF
TRBJ2-2	NA	TRBV6-1	NA	TGTGCCAGCAGGCGGGACAGAGACACCGGGGAGCTGTTTTTT	CASRRDRDTGELFF
TRBJ2-1	NA	TRBV7-8	NA	TGTGCCAGCAGCTCACCGAAAGACCGCTCCTACAATGAGCAGTTCTTC	CASSSPKDRSYNEQFF
TRBJ2-7	NA	TRBV6-1	NA	TGTGCCAGCAGTGAACCTCTAGTCGAGCAGTACTTC	CASSEPLVEQYF
TRBJ2-5	NA	TRBV5-3	TRBD2	TGTGCCAGAAGCTTGTTTCGACTAGCGTGCAGAGAGACCCAGTACTTC	CARSLFRLACRETQYF
TRBJ1-1	NA	TRBV18	TRBD1	TGTGCCAGCTCGAGACAGGGGGCAGACACTGAAGCTTTCTTT	CASSRQGADTEAFF
TRBJ2-6	NA	TRBV29-1	NA	TGCAGCGTTCCGAGGGACTCTGGGGCCAACGTCCTGACTTTC	CSVPRDSGANVLTF
TRBJ2-1	once	TRBV10-3	NA	TGTGCCATCAGTGATTGGGGGGAGTCGCAGTTCTTC	CAISDWGESQFF
TRBJ2-7	NA	TRBV30	NA	TGTGCCTGGAGTGTACCCGGGAAACCAGAGGAGCAGTACTTC	CAWSVPGKPEEQYF
TRBJ2-7	NA	TRBV10-3	TRBD1	TGTGCCATCAGTCACCCCCCAGACAGGGACGAGCAGTACTTC	CAISHPPDRDEQYF
TRBJ1-5	NA	TRBV21-1	NA	TGTGCCAGTGAGGACAGGGGCTTTTTTGACAACAATCAGCCCCAGCATTTT	CASEDRGFFDNNQPQHF
TRBJ1-1	NA	TRBV4-3	TRBD1	TGCGCCAGCAGCCAAGAGATAGAGACAGGGATGAACACTGAAGCTTTCTTT	CASSQEIETGMNTEAFF
TRBJ2-2	NA	TRBV10-3	NA	TGTGCCATCAGCGGATCGGGAGCCAACACCGGGGAGCTGTTTTTT	CAISGSGANTGELFF
TRBJ1-2	NA	TRBV10-3	TRBD1	TGTGCCATCAGTGTACAGGGGGAGAACTATGGCTACACCTTC	CAISVQGENYGYTF
TRBJ2-1	NA	TRBV9	NA	TGTGCCAGCAGCGCGTTAGACGGTGAGCAGTTCTTC	CASSALDGEQFF
TRBJ2-3	NA	TRBV19	TRBD2	TGTGCCAGTAGTAGCGGGAGGGGGGATACGCAGTATTTT	CASSSGRGDTQYF
TRBJ1-4	once	TRBV18	NA	TGTGCCAGCTCACCATTACGACAGTCTAAAGAAAAACTGTTTTTT	CASSPLRQSKEKLFF
TRBJ1-4	NA	TRBV9	NA	TGTGCCAGCAGCGCCCCAGGAGGGAGAAATGAAAAACTGTTTTTT	CASSAPGGRNEKLFF
TRBJ1-5	NA	TRBV19	NA	TGTGCCAGTACCCACCTGGAGAATCAGCCCCAGCATTTT	CASTHLENQPQHF
TRBJ2-7	NA	TRBV4-1	NA	TGCGCCAGCAGCCAAGGGGAGCGGCGGGCCCTTACCTACGAGCAGTACTTC	CASSQGERRALTYEQYF
TRBJ2-1	NA	TRBV18	TRBD2	TGTGCCAGCTCACCACCCGCGCGGGAGGGTGGGAATGAGCAGTTCTTC	CASSPPAREGGNEQFF
TRBJ2-5	NA	TRBV29-1	NA	TGCAGCGTTCGGAGGGGAGAGACCCAGTACTTC	CSVRRGETQYF
TRBJ1-5	NA	TRBV19	NA	TGTGCCAGTAGTCTGAGGGTTCCAAATCAGCCCCAGCATTTT	CASSLRVPNQPQHF
TRBJ2-3	NA	TRBV2	NA	TGTGCCAGCAACGGGGCAGGGGCTTCTACTAGCACAGATACGCAGTATTTT	CASNGAGASTSTDTQYF
TRBJ1-5	few	TRBV29-1	NA	TGCAGCGTTGGGCAGGATAGCAATCAGCCCCAGCATTTT	CSVGQDSNQPQHF
TRBJ2-3	NA	TRBV7-2	TRBD2	TGTGCCAGCAGCCTTGGACTAGCGGGAGTTACAGATACGCAGTATTTT	CASSLGLAGVTDTQYF
TRBJ2-1	NA	TRBV15	TRBD2	TGTGCCACCAGCACCGGACTAGCGTGGTACAATGAGCAGTTCTTC	CATSTGLAWYNEQFF
TRBJ2-5	once	TRBV5-1	NA	TGCGCCAGCAGCTTGGGCGTGCAAGAGACCCAGTACTTC	CASSLGVQETQYF
TRBJ1-2	NA	TRBV28	NA	TGTGCCAGCAGCTCCGGGGGGGATGGCTACACCTTC	CASSSGGDGYTF
TRBJ1-5	NA	TRBV2	NA	TGTGCCAGCAGTGGTGAAGTTCCCAATCAGCCCCAGCATTTT	CASSGEVPNQPQHF
TRBJ1-1	few	TRBV30	TRBD1	TGTGCCTGGACGGTCCGGACAGGGGGCGGCACTGAAGCTTTCTTT	CAWTVRTGGGTEAFF
TRBJ2-5	NA	TRBV29-1	NA	TGCAGCGTTGTAGGGGAGACCCAGTACTTC	CSVVGETQYF
TRBJ1-1	NA	TRBV6-6	NA	TGTGCCAGCAGACGACACAGGGACTCAAACACTGAAGCTTTCTTT	CASRRHRDSNTEAFF
TRBJ2-7	NA	TRBV2	NA	TGTGCCAGCAGTGAACAGGGAATTGGCGAGCAGTACTTC	CASSEQGIGEQYF